The present T cell receptor (beta chain) was sequenced within a study of CD8+ T cells in alopecia areata. cDNA reverse transcribed from extracted RNA served as the sequencing template. Using immunoSEQ multiplex PCR, the repertoire was profiled, and TCRdb retains in-frame clones only, with some absent. The repertoire holds some 110,000 clones, with approximately 38% as singletons. This CDR3 contains 16 residues. Germline lookup yields CDR1 SEHNR and CDR2 FQNEAQ (reference sequence). V shed 2 bases and J 0 bases; nucleotides not matched to a gene: 5. This clone was seen a handful of times. Researchers gathered lesional scalp punch biopsies and peripheral blood from patients with alopecia areata.

The sequence was obtained from a human donor with alopecia areata. Sequencing used CD4+ T cells sorted from blood. This chain joins TRBV7-9 and TRBJ2-3; 7 positions agree with TRBD2. The CDR3 reads CASSLTAGVSTDTQYF. Here the CDR3 DNA reads TGTGCCAGCAGCTTAACGGCGGGGGTTAGCACAGATACGCAGTATTTT.